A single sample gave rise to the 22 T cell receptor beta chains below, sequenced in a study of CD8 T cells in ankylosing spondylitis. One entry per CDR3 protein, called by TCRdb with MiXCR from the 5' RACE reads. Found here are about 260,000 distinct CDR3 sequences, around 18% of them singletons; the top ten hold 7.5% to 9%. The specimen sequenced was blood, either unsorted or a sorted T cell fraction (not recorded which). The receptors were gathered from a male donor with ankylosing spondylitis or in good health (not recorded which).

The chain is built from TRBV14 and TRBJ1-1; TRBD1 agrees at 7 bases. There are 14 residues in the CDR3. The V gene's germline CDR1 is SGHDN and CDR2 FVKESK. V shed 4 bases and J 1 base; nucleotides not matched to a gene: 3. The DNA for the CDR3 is TGTGCCAGCAGCCGGGACAGAAGGAACACTGAAGCTTTCTTT. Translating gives CASSRDRRNTEAFF.

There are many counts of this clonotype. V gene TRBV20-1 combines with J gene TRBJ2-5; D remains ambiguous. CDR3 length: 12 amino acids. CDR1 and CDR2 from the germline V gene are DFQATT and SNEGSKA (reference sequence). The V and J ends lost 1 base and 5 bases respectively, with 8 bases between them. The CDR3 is CSARASAETQYF. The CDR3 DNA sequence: TGCAGTGCTAGAGCCAGCGCCGAGACCCAGTACTTC.

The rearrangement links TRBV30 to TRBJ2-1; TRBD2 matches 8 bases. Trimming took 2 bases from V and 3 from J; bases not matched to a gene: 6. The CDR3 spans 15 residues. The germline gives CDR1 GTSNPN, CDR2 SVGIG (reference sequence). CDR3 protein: CAWSNNAGGYNEQFF. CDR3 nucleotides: TGTGCCTGGAGTAATAATGCGGGGGGCTACAATGAGCAGTTCTTC.

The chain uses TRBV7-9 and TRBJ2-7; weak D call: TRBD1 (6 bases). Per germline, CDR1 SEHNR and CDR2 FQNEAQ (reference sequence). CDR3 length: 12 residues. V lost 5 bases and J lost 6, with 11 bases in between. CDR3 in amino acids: CASSKTGFEQYV. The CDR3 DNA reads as TGTGCCAGCAGCAAAACAGGGTTCGAGCAGTACGTC.

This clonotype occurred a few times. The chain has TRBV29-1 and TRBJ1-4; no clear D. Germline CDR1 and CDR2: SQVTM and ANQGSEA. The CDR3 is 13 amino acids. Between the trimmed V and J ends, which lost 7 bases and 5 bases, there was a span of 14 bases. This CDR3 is CSAAADINEKLFF. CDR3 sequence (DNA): TGCAGCGCCGCGGCAGACATCAATGAAAAACTGTTTTTT.

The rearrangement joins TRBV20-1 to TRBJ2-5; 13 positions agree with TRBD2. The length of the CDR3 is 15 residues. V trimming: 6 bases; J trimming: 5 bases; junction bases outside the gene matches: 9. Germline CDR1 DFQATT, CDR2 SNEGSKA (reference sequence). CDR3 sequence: CSALLAGGRGETQYF. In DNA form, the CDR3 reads TGCAGTGCCTTACTAGCGGGAGGGCGCGGGGAGACCCAGTACTTC.

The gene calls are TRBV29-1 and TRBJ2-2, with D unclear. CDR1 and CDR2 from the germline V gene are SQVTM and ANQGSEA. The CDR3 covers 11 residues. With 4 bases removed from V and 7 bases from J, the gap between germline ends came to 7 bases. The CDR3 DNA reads TGCAGCGTTGTGGGCGACGGGGAGCTGTTTTTT. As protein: CSVVGDGELFF.

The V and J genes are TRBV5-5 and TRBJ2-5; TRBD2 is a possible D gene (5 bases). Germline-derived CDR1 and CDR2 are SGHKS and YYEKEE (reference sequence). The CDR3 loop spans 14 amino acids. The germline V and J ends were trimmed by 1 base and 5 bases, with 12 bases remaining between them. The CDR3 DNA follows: TGTGCCAGCAGCTTGTATCCGAGAGGGGAGACCCAGTACTTC. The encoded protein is CASSLYPRGETQYF.

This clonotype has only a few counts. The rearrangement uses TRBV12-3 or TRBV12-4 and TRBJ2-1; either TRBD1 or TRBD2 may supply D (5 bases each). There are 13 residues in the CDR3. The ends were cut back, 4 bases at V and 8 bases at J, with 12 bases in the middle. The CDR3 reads CASSSRDPDEQFF. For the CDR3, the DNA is TGTGCCAGCAGTTCCCGGGACCCAGATGAGCAGTTCTTC.

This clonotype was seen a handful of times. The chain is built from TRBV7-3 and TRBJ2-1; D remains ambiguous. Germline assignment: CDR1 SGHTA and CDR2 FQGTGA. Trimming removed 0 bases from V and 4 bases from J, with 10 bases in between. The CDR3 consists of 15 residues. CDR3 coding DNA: TGTGCCAGCAGCTTAACCGGTCTTGGGTACAATGAGCAGTTCTTC. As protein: CASSLTGLGYNEQFF. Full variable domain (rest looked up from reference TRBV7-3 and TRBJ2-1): GAGVSQTPSNKVTEKGKYVELRCDPISGHTALYWYRQSLGQGPEFLIYFQGTGAADDSGLPNDRFFAVRPEGSVSTLKIQRTERGDSAVYLCASSLTGLGYNEQFFGPGTRLTVL.

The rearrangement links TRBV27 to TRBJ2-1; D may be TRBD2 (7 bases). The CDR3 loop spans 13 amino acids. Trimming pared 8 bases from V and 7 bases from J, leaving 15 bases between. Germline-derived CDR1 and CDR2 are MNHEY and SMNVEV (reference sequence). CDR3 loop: CASGRGEGNEQFF. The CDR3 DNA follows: TGTGCCAGCGGAAGGGGGGAGGGTAATGAGCAGTTCTTC.

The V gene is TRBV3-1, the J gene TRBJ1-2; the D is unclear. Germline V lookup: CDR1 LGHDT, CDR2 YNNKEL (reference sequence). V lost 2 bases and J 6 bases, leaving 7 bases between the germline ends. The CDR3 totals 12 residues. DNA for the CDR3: TGTGCCAGCAGCCAAATAGGGCATGGCTACACCTTC. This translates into CASSQIGHGYTF.

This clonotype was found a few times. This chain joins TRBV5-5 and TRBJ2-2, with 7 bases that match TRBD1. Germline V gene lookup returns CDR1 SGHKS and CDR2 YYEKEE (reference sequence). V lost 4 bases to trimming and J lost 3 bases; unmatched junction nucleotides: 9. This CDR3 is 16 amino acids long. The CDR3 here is CASSTLTGSHTGELFF. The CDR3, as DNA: TGTGCCAGCAGCACCCTGACAGGGTCCCACACCGGGGAGCTGTTTTTT.

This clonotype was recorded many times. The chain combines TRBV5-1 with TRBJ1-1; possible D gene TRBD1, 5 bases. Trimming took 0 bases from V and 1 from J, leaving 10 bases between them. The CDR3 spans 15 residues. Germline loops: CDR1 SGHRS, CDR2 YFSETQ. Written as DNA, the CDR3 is TGCGCCAGCAGCTTGGATCAGGGCTGGAACACTGAAGCTTTCTTT. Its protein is CASSLDQGWNTEAFF.

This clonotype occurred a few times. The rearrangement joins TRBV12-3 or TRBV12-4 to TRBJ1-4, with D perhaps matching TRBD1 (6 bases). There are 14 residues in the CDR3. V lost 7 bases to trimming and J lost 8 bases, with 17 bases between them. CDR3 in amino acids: CASTLQGPGEKLFF. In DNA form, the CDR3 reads TGTGCCAGCACGCTACAGGGCCCTGGGGAAAAACTGTTTTTT.

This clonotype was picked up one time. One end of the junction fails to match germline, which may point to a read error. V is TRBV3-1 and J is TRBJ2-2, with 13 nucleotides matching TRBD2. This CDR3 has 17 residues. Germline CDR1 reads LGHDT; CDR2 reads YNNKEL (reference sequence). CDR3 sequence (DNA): TGTGCCTGCAGCCAATACACTAGCGGGAGGGCCTCCGGGGAGCTGTTTTTT. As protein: CACSQYTSGRASGELFF.

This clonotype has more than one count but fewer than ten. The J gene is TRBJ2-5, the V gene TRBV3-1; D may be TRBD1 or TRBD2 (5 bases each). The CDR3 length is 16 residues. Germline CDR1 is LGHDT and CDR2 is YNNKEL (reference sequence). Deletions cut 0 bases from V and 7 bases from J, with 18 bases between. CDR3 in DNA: TGTGCCAGCAGCCAAGACCGTGGGACCCCCGGTGGGACCCAGTACTTC. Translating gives CASSQDRGTPGGTQYF.

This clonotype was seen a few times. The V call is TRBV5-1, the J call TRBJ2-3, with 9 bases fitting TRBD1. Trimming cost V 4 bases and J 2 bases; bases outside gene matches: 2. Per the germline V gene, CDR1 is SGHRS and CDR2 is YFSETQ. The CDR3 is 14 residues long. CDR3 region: CASSRDRVTDTQYF. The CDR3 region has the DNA TGCGCCAGCAGCAGGGACAGGGTCACAGATACGCAGTATTTT.

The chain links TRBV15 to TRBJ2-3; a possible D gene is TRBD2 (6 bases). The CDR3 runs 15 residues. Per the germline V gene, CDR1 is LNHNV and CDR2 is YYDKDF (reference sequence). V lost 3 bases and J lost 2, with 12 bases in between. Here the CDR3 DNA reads TGTGCCACCAGCAGGGCGGGACTGTTCACAGATACGCAGTATTTT. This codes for CATSRAGLFTDTQYF.

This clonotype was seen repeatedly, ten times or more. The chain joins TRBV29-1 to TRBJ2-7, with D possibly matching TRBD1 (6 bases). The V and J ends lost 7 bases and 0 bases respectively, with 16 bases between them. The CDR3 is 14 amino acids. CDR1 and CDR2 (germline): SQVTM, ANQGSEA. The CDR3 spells CSAQHRDNSYEQYV. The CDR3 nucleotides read TGCAGCGCCCAACACCGGGACAACTCCTACGAGCAGTACGTC.

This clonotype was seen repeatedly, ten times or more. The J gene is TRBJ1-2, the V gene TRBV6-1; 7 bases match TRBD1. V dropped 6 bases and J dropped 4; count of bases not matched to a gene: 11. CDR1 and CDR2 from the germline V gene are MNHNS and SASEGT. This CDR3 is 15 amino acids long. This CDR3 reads CASRRTGRGGYGYTF. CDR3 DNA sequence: TGTGCCAGCAGGCGGACAGGCCGGGGGGGCTATGGCTACACCTTC.

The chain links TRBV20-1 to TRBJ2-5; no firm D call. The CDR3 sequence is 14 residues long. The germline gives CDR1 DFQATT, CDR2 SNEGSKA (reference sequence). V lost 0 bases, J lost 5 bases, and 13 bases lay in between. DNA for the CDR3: TGCAGTGCTAGAGATAGGCGCGTGGGGGAGACCCAGTACTTC. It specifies CSARDRRVGETQYF.